This TCR beta chain emerged from a study of blood T cell repertoires in COVID-19. Study information: From T cells, B-cell-depleted T cells, or PBMCs came the material, which was cDNA or gDNA.

Cohorts were based on clinical histories the participants reported. Recovered Cohort 3 donors showed two negative PCRs, clearance, or symptom resolution. CDR3 length: 13 residues. TCRdb keeps only in-frame clones here, not all; method: immunoSEQ multiplex PCR. The data contain some 340,000 clones, around 87% of them seen just once; the ten biggest clones take up about 5.2%. Sequencing input: PBMCs or T cells enriched from blood (not recorded which). The chain carries TRBV21-1 and TRBJ1-6; the table's D gene call, TRBD1, was not cross checked with the DNA. TRBV21-1 is termed a pseudogene. This clonotype was sampled from a woman aged 25-40 years who had recovered from COVID-19. The CDR3 loop is CASSERKGEPLHF. DNA for the CDR3: TGTGCCAGCAGCGAACGTAAAGGGGAACCCCTCCACTTT.